Sequencing of this T cell receptor (beta chain) was carried out in a study of T cell responses to AZD1222 COVID-19 vaccine. Germline values: CDR1 SGHTA, CDR2 FQGNSA. The CDR3 runs 17 residues. V lost 1 base and J lost 3, with 18 bases in between. This clone showed up just once. Assay: immunoSEQ multiplex PCR; the TCRdb copy retains only in-frame clones and omits some. The sample lists 150,000 or so clones; about 91% were seen once. The TCR originated in an adult in good health. This material consisted of peripheral blood, taken on day 0 of AZD1222 vaccination. The V call is TRBV7-2, the J call TRBJ1-2, with D uncertain. In DNA form, the CDR3 reads TGTGCCAGCAGCTTAGGGCCCCCGGGAGTACCCGACTATGGCTACACCTTC. This gives the protein CASSLGPPGVPDYGYTF.